Following are 7 T cell receptor beta chains from one sample sequenced in a study of cytomegalovirus exposure and HLA in healthy donors. Researchers ran the PCR with 60 Vbeta and 13 Jbeta primers. The protocol was immunoSEQ multiplex PCR, while the TCRdb copy is restricted to in-frame clones and leaves out a portion. The repertoire has 150,000 to 200,000 clones, less than 90% of them found once; the top ten carry roughly 2.1%. Sequencing input: PBMCs. Receptors originate from a man between 18 and 35 years old in good health and CMV-seronegative.

The chain has TRBV12-5 and TRBJ2-3, with TRBD2 as a possible D gene (6 bases). Deletions cut 1 base from V and 5 bases from J, with 7 bases between. CDR3 length equals 13 residues. Germline-derived CDR1 and CDR2 are LGHNT and FRNRAP. CDR3 DNA sequence: TGTGCTAGTGGTTTGGGTAGCGGAGATACGCAGTATTTT. This encodes CASGLGSGDTQYF.

The chain is built from TRBV28 and TRBJ2-5; TRBD2 aligns across 7 bases. CDR3 length: 14 amino acids. The J segment lost 4 bases and the V segment lost 1 base, leaving 3 bases of the junction unmatched. CDR1 is MDHEN, CDR2 SYDVKM, per germline. This chain's CDR3 is CASSLLREVETQYF. CDR3 DNA: TGTGCCAGCAGTTTATTACGGGAGGTAGAGACCCAGTACTTC.

The gene calls are TRBV6-1 and TRBJ2-7, with 7 bases that match TRBD1. CDR3 size: 15 residues. Germline V gene sequence: CDR1 MNHNS, CDR2 SASEGT. The V and J ends lost 3 bases and 3 bases, in that order; junction bases with no gene match: 8. CDR3 in DNA: TGTGCCAGCAGTGACCCGGGACAGAACCTCTACGAGCAGTACTTC. As protein: CASSDPGQNLYEQYF.

The V and J genes are TRBV15 and TRBJ1-1, with 10 bases identical to TRBD1. Germline-derived CDR1 and CDR2 are LNHNV and YYDKDF (reference sequence). V dropped 5 bases and J dropped 5; count of bases not matched to a gene: 5. There are 14 residues in the CDR3. This chain's CDR3 is CATSSRTGGTEAFF. The DNA for the CDR3 is TGTGCCACCAGCTCAAGGACAGGGGGTACTGAAGCTTTCTTT.

The V and J genes are TRBV6-6 and TRBJ2-5; 9 nucleotides line up with TRBD2. This CDR3 region has 15 residues. V was pared by 2 bases and J by 6 bases, with 7 bases of the junction left unmatched. Germline V lookup: CDR1 MNHNY, CDR2 SVGAGI (reference sequence). As DNA, the CDR3 is TGTGCCAGCAGTTACGGGCGGGGGGGCATCAAGACCCAGTACTTC. It yields the protein CASSYGRGGIKTQYF.

The chain links TRBV10-3 to TRBJ1-2; D gene unclear. The V gene lost 2 bases and the J gene lost 3 bases, with 7 bases spanning the gap. This CDR3 comprises 13 residues. Germline-derived CDR1 and CDR2 are ENHRY and SYGVKD. CDR3 bases: TGTGCCATCAGTGAGACCGGTTACTATGGCTACACCTTC. It codes for CAISETGYYGYTF.

This chain connects TRBV7-2 to TRBJ2-1; D possibly corresponds to TRBD2 (6 bases). This CDR3 has 17 residues. V lost 4 bases and J 0 bases, leaving 16 bases between the germline ends. Germline values: CDR1 SGHTA, CDR2 FQGNSA. The CDR3 DNA reads TGTGCCAGCAGCTGGCGCGGGGCTCAGAGCTCCTACAATGAGCAGTTCTTC. Protein: CASSWRGAQSSYNEQFF.